This entry features one T cell receptor (beta chain) sequence. Antigen specificity is unknown. The entry originates in a study of T cell clones after liver transplantation. Background on the study: Apart from a few HCV-positive recipients, transplants were for non-autoimmune, non-viral reasons. Samples came pre-transplant, pre-randomization before withdrawal, and post-randomization after withdrawal ended. Broader study findings: The donor-reactive repertoire was only partly measurable in two subjects, lacking donor cells.

This CDR3 spans 13 amino acids. Germline V gives CDR1 SGHDN, CDR2 FVKESK. Losses at the gene ends were 3 bases for V and 4 bases for J; bases not matched to a gene: 1. The data were produced by immunoSEQ multiplex PCR, yet TCRdb's version contains in-frame clones alone and is incomplete. The table includes tens of thousands of clones, about 81% detected once. Source: CD4+ T cells from blood, taken before liver transplant. The chain carries TRBV14 and TRBJ2-5; 8 bases align to TRBD2. This clonotype was obtained from a human donor who received a liver transplant. The CDR3 region is CASSHREGETQYF. The CDR3 DNA follows: TGTGCCAGCAGCCACCGGGAGGGAGAGACCCAGTACTTC.